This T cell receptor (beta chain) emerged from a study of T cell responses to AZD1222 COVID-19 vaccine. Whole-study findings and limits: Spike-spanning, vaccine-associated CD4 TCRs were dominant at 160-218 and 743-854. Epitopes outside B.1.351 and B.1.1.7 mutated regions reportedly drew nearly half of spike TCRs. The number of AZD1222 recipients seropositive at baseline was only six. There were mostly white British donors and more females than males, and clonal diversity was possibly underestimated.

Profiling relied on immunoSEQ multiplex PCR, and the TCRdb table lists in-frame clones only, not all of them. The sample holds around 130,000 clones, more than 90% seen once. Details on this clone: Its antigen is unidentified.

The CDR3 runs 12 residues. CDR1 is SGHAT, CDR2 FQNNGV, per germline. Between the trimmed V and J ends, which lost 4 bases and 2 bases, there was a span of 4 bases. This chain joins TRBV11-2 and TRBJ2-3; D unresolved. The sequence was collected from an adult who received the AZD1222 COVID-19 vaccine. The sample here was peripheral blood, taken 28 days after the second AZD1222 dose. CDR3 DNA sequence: TGTGCCAGCAGCTCGAACACAGATACGCAGTATTTT. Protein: CASSSNTDTQYF.